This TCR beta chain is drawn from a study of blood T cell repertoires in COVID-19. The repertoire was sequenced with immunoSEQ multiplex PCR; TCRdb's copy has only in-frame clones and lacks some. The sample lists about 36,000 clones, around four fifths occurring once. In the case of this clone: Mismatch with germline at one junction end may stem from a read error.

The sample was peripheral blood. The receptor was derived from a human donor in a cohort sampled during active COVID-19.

As DNA, the CDR3 is TGTGCCAGCAGCTTAGACAAGGGGTCTACTATCTTC. It translates to CASSLDKGSTIF. The J gene is TRBJ2-1, the V gene TRBV7-9; weak D call: TRBD1 (5 bases). The CDR3 consists of 12 residues. Germline V gene data show CDR1 as SEHNR and CDR2 as FQNEAQ (reference sequence).